The table lists the clone carrying this TCR beta chain with many counts. Its antigen is not identified. The junction and the germline gene differ at one end; a read error may be behind it. CDR3 regions were amplified by Arm-PCR using iRepertoire HTBI primers to build TCR beta libraries. One entry per CDR3 protein results from TCRdb running MiXCR on the multiplex PCR reads. The sample has fewer than 400,000 distinct CDR3 sequences, roughly 18% seen once. The germline V gene has CDR1 DFQATT and CDR2 SNEGSKA (reference sequence). The CDR3 has 14 residues. The source of the sample is a study of regulatory T cells in long-lasting Graves disease. Study-level points and caveats: The analysis examined peripheral blood only and excluded thyroid tissue.

Described time point: newly diagnosed GD, antithyroid drugs for less than 3 months. Making the TCR library involved RNA that had been extracted from PBMCs. Graves' disease diagnosis was established per American Thyroid Association guidelines. The sample here was peripheral blood mononuclear cells (PBMCs), taken at new diagnosis, from a patient treated with antithyroid drugs. The chain combines TRBV20-1 with TRBJ2-1; tentatively, D is TRBD1 or TRBD2 (5 bases each). This TCR came from a female donor with Graves disease. The CDR3 DNA follows: TGCAGTGCTACGAGGGACGGAGGAAACAATGAGCAGTTCTTT. This translates into CSATRDGGNNEQFF.